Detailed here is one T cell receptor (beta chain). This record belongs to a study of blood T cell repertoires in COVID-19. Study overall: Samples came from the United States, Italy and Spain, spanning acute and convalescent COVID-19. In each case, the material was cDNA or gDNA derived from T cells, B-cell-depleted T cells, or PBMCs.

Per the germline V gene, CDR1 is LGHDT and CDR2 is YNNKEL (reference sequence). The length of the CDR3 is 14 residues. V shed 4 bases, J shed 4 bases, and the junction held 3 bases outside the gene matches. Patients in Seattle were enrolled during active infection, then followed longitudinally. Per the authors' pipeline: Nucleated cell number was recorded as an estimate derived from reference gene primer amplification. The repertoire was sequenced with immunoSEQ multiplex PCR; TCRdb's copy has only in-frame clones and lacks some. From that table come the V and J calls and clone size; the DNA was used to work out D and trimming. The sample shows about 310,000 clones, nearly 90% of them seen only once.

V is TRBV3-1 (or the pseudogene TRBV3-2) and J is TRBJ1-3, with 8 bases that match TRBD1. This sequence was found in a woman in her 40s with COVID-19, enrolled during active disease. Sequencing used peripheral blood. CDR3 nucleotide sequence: TGTGCCAGCAGCCCCGGGACAGGCGGAAACACCATATATTTT. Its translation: CASSPGTGGNTIYF.